The entry that follows covers one T cell receptor (beta chain) sequence. Study processing details: The assay estimated nucleated cells by amplifying reference gene primers. Libraries were prepared by immunoSEQ multiplex PCR; TCRdb keeps only in-frame clonotypes and omits some of them. D and trimming were read from the DNA, whereas the V and J calls and clone size are those reported in that table. In the table there are around 300,000 clones, roughly 90% of which are singletons. This CDR3 region has 16 residues. Germline V gene lookup returns CDR1 SGHDN and CDR2 FVKESK. V gave up 5 bases and J gave up 1 base; unmatched junction bases: 10. The sample belongs to a study of blood T cell repertoires in COVID-19. Study overall: Material from acute and convalescent COVID-19 was sourced from the United States, Italy and Spain. Nucleic acid was either cDNA or gDNA, and it came from T cells, B-cell-depleted T cells, or PBMCs.

This sequence was found in a woman in her forties who had recovered from COVID-19. Material: peripheral blood. The J gene is TRBJ1-1, the V gene TRBV14; 7 bases are shared with TRBD1. For the CDR3, the DNA is TGTGCCAGCAGCGCGACAGGGTGGCGATCGAACACTGAAGCTTTCTTT. It is translated as CASSATGWRSNTEAFF.